The text below deals with one TCR beta chain. This specimen comes from a study of blood T cell repertoires in COVID-19. In the source study's methods: Amplification with reference gene primers provided the estimates of nucleated cell counts. TCRdb's table, derived via immunoSEQ multiplex PCR, lists solely in-frame clones and lacks some. The DNA was the basis for D and trimming; V, J and clone size are from that table. The repertoire holds roughly 180,000 clones, with about 83% as singletons. The origin of this receptor is a woman in her 50s in a cohort exposed to, infected with or recovered from COVID-19 (not recorded which). The sequenced sample was PBMCs or T cells enriched from blood (not recorded which).

The CDR3 DNA sequence: TGTGCCACCAGCAGGGACAGGATAAATCAGCCCCAGCATTTT. It yields the protein CATSRDRINQPQHF. The chain uses TRBV15 and TRBJ1-5, with 7 bases fitting TRBD1. V lost 3 bases and J lost 4; bases outside the gene matches: 3. This CDR3 has 14 amino acids. Germline V gene lookup returns CDR1 LNHNV and CDR2 YYDKDF (reference sequence).